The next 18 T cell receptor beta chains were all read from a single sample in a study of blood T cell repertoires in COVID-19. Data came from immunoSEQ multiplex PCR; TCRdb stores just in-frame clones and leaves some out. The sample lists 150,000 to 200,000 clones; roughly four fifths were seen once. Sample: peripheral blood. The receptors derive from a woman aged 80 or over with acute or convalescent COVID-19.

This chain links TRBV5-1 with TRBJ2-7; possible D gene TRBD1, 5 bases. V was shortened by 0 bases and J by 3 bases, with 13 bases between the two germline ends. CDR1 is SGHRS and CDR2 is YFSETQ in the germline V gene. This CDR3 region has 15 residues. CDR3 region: CASSLATGPRYEQYF. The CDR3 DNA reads TGCGCCAGCAGCTTGGCTACAGGACCCCGCTACGAGCAGTACTTC.

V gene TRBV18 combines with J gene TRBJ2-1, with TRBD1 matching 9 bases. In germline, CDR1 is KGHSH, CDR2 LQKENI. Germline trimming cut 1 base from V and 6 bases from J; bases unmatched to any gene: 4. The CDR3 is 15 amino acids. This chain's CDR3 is CASSPLPGQGNEQFF. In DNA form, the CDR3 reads TGTGCCAGCTCACCACTTCCGGGACAGGGCAATGAGCAGTTCTTC.

CDR3 coding DNA: TGCGCCAGCAGCTTGGGGACAGATTACAATGAGCAGTTCTTC. It is translated as CASSLGTDYNEQFF. The chain joins TRBV5-1 to TRBJ2-1; D might be TRBD1 (6 bases). V was trimmed by 0 bases and J by 4 bases, leaving 8 bases between them. Germline V lookup: CDR1 SGHRS, CDR2 YFSETQ. This CDR3 has 14 amino acids.

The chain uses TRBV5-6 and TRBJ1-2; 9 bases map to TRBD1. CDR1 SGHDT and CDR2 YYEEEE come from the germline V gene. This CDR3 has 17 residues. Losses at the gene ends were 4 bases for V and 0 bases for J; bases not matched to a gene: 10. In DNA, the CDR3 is TGTGCCAGCAGCGGCTACAGGGGGCGGATGTCTAACTATGGCTACACCTTC. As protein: CASSGYRGRMSNYGYTF.

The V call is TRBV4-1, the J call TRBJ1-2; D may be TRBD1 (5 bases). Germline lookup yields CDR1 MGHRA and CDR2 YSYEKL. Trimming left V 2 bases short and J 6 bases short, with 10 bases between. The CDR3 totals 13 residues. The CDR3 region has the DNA TGCGCCAGCAGCCAAACTCAGGGTAATGGCTACACCTTC. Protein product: CASSQTQGNGYTF.

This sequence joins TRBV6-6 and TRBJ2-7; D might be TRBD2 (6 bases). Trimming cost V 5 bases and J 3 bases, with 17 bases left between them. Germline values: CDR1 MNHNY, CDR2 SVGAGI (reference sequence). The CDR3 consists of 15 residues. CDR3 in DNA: TGTGCCAGCAGTAGGGTAGCGGCAAAGGACTACGAGCAGTACTTC. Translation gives CASSRVAAKDYEQYF.

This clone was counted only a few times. CDR3 residues: CASAAEPTPTEAFF. Here the CDR3 DNA reads TGTGCCAGCGCCGCGGAGCCAACTCCGACTGAAGCTTTCTTT. The chain carries TRBV6-5 and TRBJ1-1; no clear D. The CDR3 runs 14 residues. Germline lookup yields CDR1 MNHEY and CDR2 SVGAGI. The V end lost 8 bases, the J end lost 5 bases, and 18 bases lay between the germline ends.

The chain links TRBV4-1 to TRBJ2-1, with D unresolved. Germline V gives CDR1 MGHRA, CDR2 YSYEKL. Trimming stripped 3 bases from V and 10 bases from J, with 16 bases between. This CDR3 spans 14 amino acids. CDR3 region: CASSHLPARPEQFF. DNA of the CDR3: TGCGCCAGCAGCCACCTACCTGCGAGGCCAGAGCAGTTCTTC.

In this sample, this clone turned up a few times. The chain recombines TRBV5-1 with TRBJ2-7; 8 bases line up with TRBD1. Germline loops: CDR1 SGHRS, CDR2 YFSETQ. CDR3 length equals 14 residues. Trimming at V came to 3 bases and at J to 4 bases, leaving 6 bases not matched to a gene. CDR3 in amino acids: CASSYQGASYEQYF. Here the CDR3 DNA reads TGCGCCAGCAGCTACCAGGGGGCATCTTACGAGCAGTACTTC. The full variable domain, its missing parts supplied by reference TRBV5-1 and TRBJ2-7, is KAGVTQTPRYLIKTRGQQVTLSCSPISGHRSVSWYQQTPGQGLQFLFEYFSETQRNKGNFPGRFSGRQFSNSRSEMNVSTLELGDSALYLCASSYQGASYEQYFGPGTRLTVT.

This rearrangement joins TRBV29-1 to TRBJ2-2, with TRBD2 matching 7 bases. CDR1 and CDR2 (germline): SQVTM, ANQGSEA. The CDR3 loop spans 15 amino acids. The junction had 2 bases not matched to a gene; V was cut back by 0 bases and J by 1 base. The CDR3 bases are TGCAGCGTTGAAGAGGGGGGGATGAACACCGGGGAGCTGTTTTTT. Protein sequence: CSVEEGGMNTGELFF.

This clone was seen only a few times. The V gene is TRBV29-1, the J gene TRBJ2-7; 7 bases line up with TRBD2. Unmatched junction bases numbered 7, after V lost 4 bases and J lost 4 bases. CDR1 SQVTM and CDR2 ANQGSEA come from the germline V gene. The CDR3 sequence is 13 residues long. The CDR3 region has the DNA TGCAGCGTTGCCTCCGGCGGGGGTTACGAGCAGTACTTC. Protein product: CSVASGGGYEQYF.

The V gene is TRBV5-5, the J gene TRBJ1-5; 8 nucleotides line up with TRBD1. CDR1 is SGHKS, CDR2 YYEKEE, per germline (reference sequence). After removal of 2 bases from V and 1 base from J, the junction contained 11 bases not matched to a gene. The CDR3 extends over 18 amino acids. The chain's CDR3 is CASSFDLTGAGSNQPQHF. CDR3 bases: TGTGCCAGCAGCTTCGACTTGACAGGGGCTGGGAGCAATCAGCCCCAGCATTTT.

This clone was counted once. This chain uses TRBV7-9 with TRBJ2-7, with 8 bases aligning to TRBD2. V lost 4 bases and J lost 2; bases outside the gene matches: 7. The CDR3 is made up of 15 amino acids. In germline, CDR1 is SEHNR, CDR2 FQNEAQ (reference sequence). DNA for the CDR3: TGTGCCAGCAGCTCATCTAGCGGGCTAACCTACGAGCAGTACTTC. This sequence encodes CASSSSSGLTYEQYF.

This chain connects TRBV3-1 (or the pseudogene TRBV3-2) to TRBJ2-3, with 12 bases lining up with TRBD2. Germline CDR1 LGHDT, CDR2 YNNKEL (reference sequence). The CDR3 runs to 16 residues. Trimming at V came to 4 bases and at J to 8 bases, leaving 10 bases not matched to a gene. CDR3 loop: CASSPLAGGLGVTQYF. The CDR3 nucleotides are TGTGCCAGCAGCCCCCTAGCGGGAGGGCTTGGTGTTACGCAGTATTTT.

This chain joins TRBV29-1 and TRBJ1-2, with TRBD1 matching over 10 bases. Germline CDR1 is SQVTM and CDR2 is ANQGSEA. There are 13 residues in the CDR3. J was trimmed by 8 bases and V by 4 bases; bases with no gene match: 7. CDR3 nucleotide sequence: TGCAGCGTTGCGGACAGGGGGGGTAAGGGCTACACCTTC. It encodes CSVADRGGKGYTF.

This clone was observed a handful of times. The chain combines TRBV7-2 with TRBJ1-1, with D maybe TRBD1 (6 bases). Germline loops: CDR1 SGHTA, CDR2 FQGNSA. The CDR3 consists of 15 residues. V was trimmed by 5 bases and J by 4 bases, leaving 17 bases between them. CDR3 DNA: TGTGCCAGCAGCGCCAACAGGGAGATCGGCACTGAAGCTTTCTTT. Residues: CASSANREIGTEAFF.

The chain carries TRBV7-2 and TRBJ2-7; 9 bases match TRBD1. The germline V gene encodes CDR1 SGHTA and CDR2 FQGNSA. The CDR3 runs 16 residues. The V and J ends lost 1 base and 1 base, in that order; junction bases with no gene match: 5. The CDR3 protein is CASSLELGQGSYEQYF. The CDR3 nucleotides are TGTGCCAGCAGCTTAGAGCTGGGACAGGGTTCCTACGAGCAGTACTTC. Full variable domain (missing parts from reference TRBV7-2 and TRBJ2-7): GAGVSQSPSNKVTEKGKDVELRCDPISGHTALYWYRQSLGQGLEFLIYFQGNSAPDKSGLPSDRFSAERTGGSVSTLTIQRTQQEDSAVYLCASSLELGQGSYEQYFGPGTRLTVT.

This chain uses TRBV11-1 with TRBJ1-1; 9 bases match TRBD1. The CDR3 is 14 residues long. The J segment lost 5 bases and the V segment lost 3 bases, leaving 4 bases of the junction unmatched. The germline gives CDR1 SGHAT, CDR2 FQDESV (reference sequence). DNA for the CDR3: TGTGCCAGCAGCTTGGGACAGGGCGAAACTGAAGCTTTCTTT. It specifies CASSLGQGETEAFF.